The 24 T cell receptor beta chains in this list originate from one sample, sequenced in a study of cytotoxic CD8 clonotypes in ibrutinib-treated CLL. Profiling relied on immunoSEQ multiplex PCR, and the TCRdb table lists in-frame clones only, not all of them. The sample lists roughly 150,000 clones, approximately 80% occurring once. Specimen: PBMCs, collected after 24 months of ibrutinib treatment. Receptor source: a human donor with chronic lymphocytic leukemia.

This clone was counted a single time. The chain combines TRBV18 with TRBJ1-4; D might be TRBD1 (5 bases). In germline, CDR1 is KGHSH, CDR2 LQKENI. The CDR3 has 17 residues. Trimming took 2 bases from V and 1 from J, leaving 14 bases between them. The DNA for the CDR3 is TGTGCCAGCTCACCAATCGCAGGGAGAGGAACTAATGAAAAACTGTTTTTT. Its translation: CASSPIAGRGTNEKLFF.

The chain has TRBV6-5 and TRBJ1-3; D uncertain. Germline assignment: CDR1 MNHEY and CDR2 SVGAGI. V was trimmed by 5 bases and J by 0 bases, leaving 8 bases between them. The CDR3 length is 14 residues. DNA for the CDR3: TGTGCCAGCAGTCAGACTATCTCTGGAAACACCATATATTTT. This translates into CASSQTISGNTIYF.

The rearrangement links TRBV30 to TRBJ2-3; 9 bases fit TRBD2. This CDR3 has 13 amino acids. Germline assignment: CDR1 GTSNPN and CDR2 SVGIG (reference sequence). V shed 7 bases, J shed 2 bases, and the junction held 4 bases outside the gene matches. For the CDR3, the DNA is TGTGCCTTGACTAGCGGCTTCACAGATACGCAGTATTTT. Its protein product is CALTSGFTDTQYF. The entire variable domain, with the rest obtained from reference TRBV30 and TRBJ2-3, is as follows: SQTIHQWPATLVQPVGSPLSLECTVEGTSNPNLYWYRQAAGRGLQLLFYSVGIGQISSEVPQNLSASRPQDRQFILSSKKLLLSDSGFYLCALTSGFTDTQYFGPGTRLTVL.

The chain carries TRBV19 and TRBJ1-1; the match to TRBD1 covers 12 bases. The CDR3 extends over 15 amino acids. Germline lookup yields CDR1 LNHDA and CDR2 SQIVND (reference sequence). V lost 6 bases to trimming and J lost 6 bases; unmatched junction nucleotides: 8. CDR3 in DNA: TGTGCCAGTAGGCCGGAAGGGACAGGGGGCTCTGAAGCTTTCTTT. Its translation: CASRPEGTGGSEAFF.

The V call is TRBV6-4, the J call TRBJ2-3; 7 bases match TRBD2. Trimming at V came to 2 bases and at J to 3 bases, leaving 5 bases not matched to a gene. Germline values: CDR1 MRHNA, CDR2 SNTAGT. CDR3 length: 15 residues. The CDR3 nucleotides are TGTGCCAGCAGTGACACTAGCGAGGGAACAGATACGCAGTATTTT. Translation: CASSDTSEGTDTQYF.

The chain joins TRBV5-1 to TRBJ2-3; 10 nucleotides align to TRBD1. Germline trimming cut 3 bases from V and 8 bases from J; bases unmatched to any gene: 9. The germline V gene encodes CDR1 SGHRS and CDR2 YFSETQ. This CDR3 contains 15 residues. The CDR3 DNA reads as TGCGCCAGCAGCTCCCGACAGGGGGCGGTCGGTACGCAGTATTTT. This translates into CASSSRQGAVGTQYF. The entire variable domain, with the rest obtained from reference TRBV5-1 and TRBJ2-3, is as follows: KAGVTQTPRYLIKTRGQQVTLSCSPISGHRSVSWYQQTPGQGLQFLFEYFSETQRNKGNFPGRFSGRQFSNSRSEMNVSTLELGDSALYLCASSSRQGAVGTQYFGPGTRLTVL.

The V gene is TRBV28, the J gene TRBJ1-2; D ambiguous. With 5 bases removed from V and 3 bases from J, the gap between germline ends came to 7 bases. The CDR3 extends over 12 amino acids. Per the germline V gene, CDR1 is MDHEN and CDR2 is SYDVKM. In nucleotides, the CDR3 is TGTGCCAGCAGTCCACTTTACTATGGCTACACCTTC. This codes for CASSPLYYGYTF.

The chain couples TRBV4-2 to TRBJ1-6; D uncertain. Trimming cost V 3 bases and J 5 bases, with 2 bases left between them. Germline V gives CDR1 LGHNA, CDR2 YNFKEQ. This CDR3 spans 12 amino acids. The DNA of the CDR3 is TGTGCCAGCAGCCAGGATAATTCACCCCTCCACTTT. Protein: CASSQDNSPLHF.

This chain joins TRBV10-3 and TRBJ2-5; TRBD2 agrees at 10 bases. This CDR3 region has 14 residues. The J segment lost 2 bases and the V segment lost 9 bases, leaving 6 bases of the junction unmatched. Germline V gene lookup returns CDR1 ENHRY and CDR2 SYGVKD. The CDR3 region has the DNA TGTGCCATTAAGACTAGCGGGCCTCAAGAGACCCAGTACTTC. Amino acids: CAIKTSGPQETQYF.

The J gene is TRBJ2-1, the V gene TRBV11-3; D is uncertain. The CDR3 has 13 amino acids. From germline, CDR1 is SGHNT and CDR2 YENEEA. Deletions cut 6 bases from V and 7 bases from J, with 13 bases between. The CDR3 bases are TGTGCCAGCAGACCCGCCATGAGGAATGAGCAGTTCTTC. It yields the protein CASRPAMRNEQFF.

The chain recombines TRBV28 with TRBJ1-5; D uncertain. With 5 bases removed from V and 1 base from J, the gap between germline ends came to 12 bases. The CDR3 runs 15 residues. The germline V gene has CDR1 MDHEN and CDR2 SYDVKM. CDR3 amino acids: CASSPRSGSNQPQHF. DNA for the CDR3: TGTGCCAGCAGTCCCCGGAGCGGGAGCAATCAGCCCCAGCATTTT.

The chain has TRBV5-6 and TRBJ1-4, with 7 bases that match TRBD1. With V trimmed by 5 bases and J by 3 bases, 7 bases remained unmatched. CDR3 length equals 15 residues. Germline CDR1 and CDR2: SGHDT and YYEEEE. The CDR3 spells CASRDLQGSNEKLFF. CDR3 DNA sequence: TGTGCCAGCAGAGACCTACAGGGGTCTAATGAAAAACTGTTTTTT.

V gene TRBV7-2 combines with J gene TRBJ2-7; weak D call: TRBD2 (5 bases). Trimming left V 4 bases short and J 2 bases short, with 15 bases between. CDR1 SGHTA and CDR2 FQGNSA come from the germline V gene. The CDR3 sequence is 15 residues long. Written as DNA, the CDR3 is TGTGCCAGCAGCTCTGCGGGCGGGTCCGCCTACGAGCAGTACTTC. This gives the protein CASSSAGGSAYEQYF.

This chain connects TRBV19 to TRBJ1-1; TRBD1 agrees at 7 bases. With V trimmed by 6 bases and J by 10 bases, 20 bases remained unmatched. The CDR3 loop spans 16 amino acids. The germline V gene has CDR1 LNHDA and CDR2 SQIVND (reference sequence). Written as DNA, the CDR3 is TGTGCCAGTAGGGAAGTAAGGGGGCTCTTTCCGCCTCGAGCTTTCTTT. Protein sequence: CASREVRGLFPPRAFF.

This clone occurred once. V gene TRBV5-1 combines with J gene TRBJ1-3; TRBD1 aligns across 7 bases. CDR3 size: 16 residues. The germline gives CDR1 SGHRS, CDR2 YFSETQ. V lost 3 bases and J lost 0; bases outside the gene matches: 6. CDR3 loop: CASSYGGQSSGNTIYF. The CDR3, as DNA: TGCGCCAGCAGCTACGGGGGACAGAGCTCTGGAAACACCATATATTTT. Full variable domain (rest looked up from reference TRBV5-1 and TRBJ1-3): KAGVTQTPRYLIKTRGQQVTLSCSPISGHRSVSWYQQTPGQGLQFLFEYFSETQRNKGNFPGRFSGRQFSNSRSEMNVSTLELGDSALYLCASSYGGQSSGNTIYFGEGSWLTVV.

The chain combines TRBV11-2 with TRBJ2-4; D is unclear. This CDR3 is 13 amino acids long. V gave up 1 base and J gave up 9 bases, with 10 bases separating them. CDR1 and CDR2 from the germline V gene are SGHAT and FQNNGV. The CDR3: CASSLGESGIQYF. The CDR3 DNA is TGTGCCAGCAGCTTAGGCGAGTCTGGCATTCAGTACTTC.

This sequence joins TRBV18 and TRBJ1-5, with a weak D call TRBD1 (5 bases). The CDR3 has 13 amino acids. Trimming left V 6 bases short and J 4 bases short, with 10 bases between. Germline CDR1 reads KGHSH; CDR2 reads LQKENI. In DNA, the CDR3 is TGTGCCAGCTCTCGGGGGGGAAATCAGCCCCAGCATTTT. It yields the protein CASSRGGNQPQHF.

V is TRBV11-2 and J is TRBJ1-2; D call uncertain. This CDR3 is built from 14 residues. In germline, CDR1 is SGHAT, CDR2 FQNNGV. Trimming cost V 4 bases and J 1 base, with 10 bases left between them. The CDR3 DNA is TGTGCCAGCAGCTCACAGATCAATAACTATGGCTACACCTTC. It is translated as CASSSQINNYGYTF.

This clone was seen a handful of times. The chain employs TRBV6-4 and TRBJ1-6; 8 bases align to TRBD1. The CDR3 runs 14 residues. After removal of 6 bases from V and 6 bases from J, the junction contained 4 bases not matched to a gene. Germline-derived CDR1 and CDR2 are MRHNA and SNTAGT. CDR3 region: CASRDREGNSPLHF. CDR3 sequence (DNA): TGTGCCAGCAGGGACAGGGAGGGTAATTCACCCCTCCACTTT.

The chain's CDR3 is CASSPRTSGFPLNYNEQFF. As DNA, the CDR3 is TGTGCCAGCAGCCCCAGGACTAGCGGGTTCCCTCTCAATTACAATGAGCAGTTCTTC. The rearrangement joins TRBV9 to TRBJ2-1, with 11 bases fitting TRBD2. Germline CDR1 reads SGDLS; CDR2 reads YYNGEE. The V and J ends lost 4 bases and 4 bases, in that order; junction bases with no gene match: 16. The CDR3 has 19 amino acids.

This clone showed up just a few times. The gene calls are TRBV5-8 and TRBJ1-2; D is perhaps TRBD1 (5 bases). Germline CDR1 is SGHTS and CDR2 is YDEGEE. Trimming left V 1 base short and J 2 bases short, with 6 bases between. This CDR3 has 13 residues. The CDR3 coding sequence is TGTGCCAGCAGCTTGCAGGGAAACTATGGCTACACCTTC. It translates to CASSLQGNYGYTF.

The genes are TRBV29-1 and TRBJ2-5; TRBD1 matches at 11 bases. CDR1 and CDR2 (germline): SQVTM, ANQGSEA. J was trimmed by 1 base and V by 6 bases; bases with no gene match: 7. The CDR3 covers 15 residues. The CDR3 nucleotides are TGCAGCGTGGACGGGACAGGGGGATCCCAAGAGACCCAGTACTTC. Encoded protein: CSVDGTGGSQETQYF.

J is TRBJ2-7 and V is TRBV28; weak D call: TRBD1 (6 bases). The CDR3 is 13 amino acids. The ends were cut back, 6 bases at V and 0 bases at J, with 9 bases in the middle. Germline lookup yields CDR1 MDHEN and CDR2 SYDVKM. CDR3 nucleotide sequence: TGTGCCAGCAGAATGACAGGCTCCTACGAGCAGTACTTC. Its protein is CASRMTGSYEQYF. The whole variable domain, filled in from reference TRBV28 and TRBJ2-7, reads DVKVTQSSRYLVKRTGEKVFLECVQDMDHENMFWYRQDPGLGLRLIYFSYDVKMKEKGDIPEGYSVSREKKERFSLILESASTNQTSMYLCASRMTGSYEQYFGPGTRLTVT.

The V and J genes are TRBV28 and TRBJ2-3, with TRBD1 as a possible D gene (5 bases). The CDR3 consists of 12 residues. The V gene's germline CDR1 is MDHEN and CDR2 SYDVKM. The V gene lost 8 bases and the J gene lost 4 bases, with 10 bases spanning the gap. Written as DNA, the CDR3 is TGTGCCAGCGCCAGGGTGGCAGATACGCAGTATTTT. Translation: CASARVADTQYF.